The 18 T cell receptor beta chains reported below all come from one sample, sequenced in a study of shared clonotypes between healthy human individuals. TCRdb's table, derived via immunoSEQ multiplex PCR, lists solely in-frame clones and lacks some. Of some 2,500,000 clones in the sample, over 85% are singletons; the top ten hold 0.36%. The specimen sequenced was naive CD4+ T cells from PBMCs. The subset: CD45RA+ positively selected. The source is a man between 18 and 35 years old in good health. Some clones in this sample may be carry-over from other donors' samples.

The genes are TRBV7-9 and TRBJ2-7; D tentatively reads TRBD1 or TRBD2 (5 bases each). Germline CDR1 SEHNR, CDR2 FQNEAQ (reference sequence). The CDR3 is 14 amino acids. The V and J ends lost 5 bases and 3 bases respectively, with 14 bases between them. The CDR3 sequence: CASSPGRIFYEQYF. The CDR3 DNA is TGTGCCAGCAGCCCGGGACGGATATTCTACGAGCAGTACTTC.

This clone has a single count. V is TRBV5-4 and J is TRBJ1-2; 7 nucleotides match TRBD1. The CDR3 spans 14 residues. Germline V gene data show CDR1 as SGHNT and CDR2 as YYREEE (reference sequence). Germline trimming cut 0 bases from V and 5 bases from J; bases unmatched to any gene: 4. In nucleotides, the CDR3 is TGTGCCAGCAGCTTGGCCGGGACAGTTTATGGCTACACCTTC. Encoded protein: CASSLAGTVYGYTF.

This clone was detected once. The chain is built from TRBV5-1 and TRBJ2-1; maybe TRBD2 (6 bases). The length of the CDR3 is 16 residues. Germline V gene lookup returns CDR1 SGHRS and CDR2 YFSETQ. Trimming shortened V by 4 bases and J by 6 bases, and 20 bases separated the two germline ends. The CDR3 bases are TGCGCCAGCAGCCTTGAAAGCGGGTCCCTTAGCAATGAGCAGTTCTTC. This sequence encodes CASSLESGSLSNEQFF.

The rearrangement joins TRBV6-4 to TRBJ1-1; no clear D gene. Germline V gene sequence: CDR1 MRHNA, CDR2 SNTAGT. The CDR3 has 14 amino acids. Trimming stripped 7 bases from V and 6 bases from J, with 18 bases between. For the CDR3, the DNA is TGTGCCAGCAAACGCGGCACCGAGTCTTCTGAAGCTTTCTTT. As protein: CASKRGTESSEAFF.

V is TRBV28 and J is TRBJ2-2; D call uncertain. V shed 5 bases and J shed 5 bases, with 9 bases lying between them. This CDR3 contains 13 residues. CDR1 MDHEN and CDR2 SYDVKM come from the germline V gene. CDR3 sequence (DNA): TGTGCCAGCAGTCCCCCAGGTACCGGGGAGCTGTTTTTT. This codes for CASSPPGTGELFF.

About this clone: The same CDR3 arises from other DNA sequences in this sample as well. This chain links TRBV6-5 with TRBJ1-2, with a possible D match to TRBD1 (5 bases). The CDR3 consists of 13 residues. Between the trimmed V and J ends, which lost 0 bases and 4 bases, there was a span of 6 bases. Germline lookup yields CDR1 MNHEY and CDR2 SVGAGI. CDR3 sequence reads: CASSYSQGYGYTF. The CDR3 nucleotides are TGTGCCAGCAGTTACTCTCAGGGCTATGGCTACACCTTC.

This clone was picked up one time. The V gene is TRBV10-3, the J gene TRBJ2-7, with 7 nucleotides matching TRBD2. The germline CDR1 and CDR2 sequences are ENHRY and SYGVKD. This CDR3 has 12 amino acids. J was trimmed by 3 bases and V by 5 bases; bases with no gene match: 1. This chain's CDR3 is CAISWEGYEQYF. The CDR3 region has the DNA TGTGCCATCAGTTGGGAGGGCTACGAGCAGTACTTC.

The chain employs TRBV2 and TRBJ2-7; 7 bases fit TRBD1. V shed 1 base and J 2 bases; nucleotides not matched to a gene: 11. The length of the CDR3 is 17 residues. Germline lookup yields CDR1 SNHLY and CDR2 FYNNEI. The CDR3 protein is CASSEGFTGTATYEQYF. The CDR3 region has the DNA TGTGCCAGCAGTGAAGGTTTTACCGGGACAGCAACCTACGAGCAGTACTTC. The variable domain in full, with the rest retrieved from reference TRBV2 and TRBJ2-7, is EPEVTQTPSHQVTQMGQEVILRCVPISNHLYFYWYRQILGQKVEFLVSFYNNEISEKSEIFDDQFSVERPDGSNFTLKIRSTKLEDSAMYFCASSEGFTGTATYEQYFGPGTRLTVT.

The chain's CDR3 is CASSQAKRAFF. DNA for the CDR3: TGCGCCAGCAGCCAAGCTAAGCGGGCTTTCTTT. V and J are TRBV4-3 and TRBJ1-1; D remains ambiguous. CDR3 length equals 11 residues. V lost 1 base and J lost 11, with 8 bases in between. Germline CDR1 is LGHNA and CDR2 is YSLEER.

This sequence joins TRBV2 and TRBJ1-5, with 7 bases fitting TRBD1. CDR3 length: 13 residues. Trimming removed 6 bases from V and 7 bases from J; junction bases left unmatched: 6. Germline V lookup: CDR1 SNHLY, CDR2 FYNNEI. This chain's CDR3 is CASRGGLEQPQHF. CDR3 sequence (DNA): TGTGCCAGCAGAGGGGGCTTGGAGCAGCCCCAGCATTTT.

This chain joins TRBV11-1 and TRBJ2-5; 8 nucleotides align to TRBD2. Per the germline V gene, CDR1 is SGHAT and CDR2 is FQDESV (reference sequence). The CDR3 extends over 14 amino acids. V dropped 5 bases and J dropped 2; count of bases not matched to a gene: 4. Here the CDR3 reads CASSPQREQETQYF. The CDR3 DNA reads as TGTGCCAGCAGCCCCCAGCGGGAGCAAGAGACCCAGTACTTC.

This clone appeared a single time. This chain connects TRBV6-1 to TRBJ2-7; 10 bases match TRBD1. The CDR3 is 17 residues long. The J segment lost 5 bases and the V segment lost 3 bases, leaving 13 bases of the junction unmatched. In germline, CDR1 is MNHNS, CDR2 SASEGT. DNA of the CDR3: TGTGCCAGCAGTGAGTGGGGTGGTGGGACAGGGGTCCACGAGCAGTACTTC. Residues: CASSEWGGGTGVHEQYF.

This clone came up once. This chain uses TRBV7-9 with TRBJ2-1; D might be TRBD2 (6 bases). The V gene lost 5 bases and the J gene lost 7 bases, with 15 bases spanning the gap. There are 14 residues in the CDR3. Germline values: CDR1 SEHNR, CDR2 FQNEAQ (reference sequence). The CDR3 nucleotides read TGTGCCAGCAGCCAACCTGGGAGGACAAATGAGCAGTTCTTC. Protein product: CASSQPGRTNEQFF.

V gene TRBV19 combines with J gene TRBJ1-2, with TRBD1 as a possible D gene (6 bases). The CDR3 runs to 15 residues. Germline V gene sequence: CDR1 LNHDA, CDR2 SQIVND (reference sequence). Trimming stripped 4 bases from V and 5 bases from J, with 17 bases between. The CDR3 coding sequence is TGTGCCAGTAGTACTCACGAGGGGGAAGGATATGGCTACACCTTC. Amino acids: CASSTHEGEGYGYTF.

The V call is TRBV21-1, the J call TRBJ1-5; the D call TRBD1 from the table was never checked on the DNA. TRBV21-1 is marked as a pseudogene. CDR3 length equals 14 residues. CDR3 region: CASGPRQGYQPQHF. The DNA for the CDR3 is TGTGCCAGCGGCCCCCGGCAGGGGTATCAGCCCCAGCATTTT.

The chain has TRBV2 and TRBJ1-2; 7 positions agree with TRBD1. The germline V gene encodes CDR1 SNHLY and CDR2 FYNNEI. Trimming cost V 4 bases and J 6 bases; bases outside gene matches: 2. The length of the CDR3 is 12 residues. The chain's CDR3 is CASSAQGHGYTF. In nucleotides, the CDR3 is TGTGCCAGCAGTGCACAGGGGCATGGCTACACCTTC.

As regards this clone: Other DNA sequences in the sample encode the same CDR3. V and J are TRBV5-6 and TRBJ1-3; unclear D gene. CDR1 and CDR2 from the germline V gene are SGHDT and YYEEEE. This CDR3 contains 14 residues. The germline V and J ends were trimmed by 0 bases and 0 bases, with 4 bases remaining between them. The CDR3 DNA is TGTGCCAGCAGCTTGGGTATCTCTGGAAACACCATATATTTT. It is translated as CASSLGISGNTIYF.

The rearrangement joins TRBV2 to TRBJ2-5; 9 bases fit TRBD2. The length of the CDR3 is 14 residues. V was clipped by 2 bases and J by 4 bases; unmatched bases: 2. Germline CDR1 and CDR2: SNHLY and FYNNEI. In DNA form, the CDR3 reads TGTGCCAGCAGTGAATTAGCGGGAGCAGAGACCCAGTACTTC. It translates to CASSELAGAETQYF.